The 24 T cell receptor beta chains below were found in one sample sequenced in a study of shared clonotypes between healthy human individuals. CD45RO-negative cells were positively selected for CCR7, leaving out terminally differentiated effector memory CD45RA+ cells. TCRdb's copy holds only in-frame clones and misses some; the assay was immunoSEQ multiplex PCR. Of roughly 2,000,000 clones listed, approximately 95% are singletons. Sequences were obtained from naive CD8+ T cells sorted from blood. Receptor source: a man between 18 and 29 years old in good health.

The rearrangement joins TRBV5-8 to TRBJ2-7; D call uncertain. Deletions cut 4 bases from V and 2 bases from J, with 10 bases between. This CDR3 region has 13 residues. CDR1 and CDR2 from the germline V gene are SGHTS and YDEGEE. CDR3 nucleotides: TGTGCCAGCAGCGGGTATGAGGCCTACGAGCAGTACTTC. Translation: CASSGYEAYEQYF. Drawing the rest from reference TRBV5-8 and TRBJ2-7, the complete variable domain is EAGVTQSPTHLIKTRGQQATLRCSPISGHTSVYWYQQALGLGLQFLLWYDEGEERNRGNFPPRFSGRQFPNYSSELNVNALELEDSALYLCASSGYEAYEQYFGPGTRLTVT.

The chain uses TRBV6-6 and TRBJ1-2, with a weak D call TRBD1 (5 bases). The CDR3 is 15 residues long. The germline CDR1 and CDR2 sequences are MNHNY and SVGAGI (reference sequence). Trimming removed 0 bases from V and 3 bases from J, with 11 bases in between. CDR3 residues: CASSYSEGTDYGYTF. The CDR3 DNA reads TGTGCCAGCAGTTACTCAGAGGGGACGGACTATGGCTACACCTTC.

This clone has a single count. The rearrangement uses TRBV7-9 and TRBJ2-7; D is unclear. Germline loops: CDR1 SEHNR, CDR2 FQNEAQ (reference sequence). CDR3 length: 14 residues. Trimming took 3 bases from V and 3 from J, leaving 12 bases between them. The CDR3 is CASSFVTTGYEQYF. The CDR3 DNA is TGTGCCAGCAGCTTCGTTACAACCGGCTACGAGCAGTACTTC.

This clone was detected once. The chain combines TRBV11-1 with TRBJ2-7; D possibly corresponds to TRBD1 (5 bases). The V end was cut by 5 bases, the J end by 0 bases, with 11 bases between. The CDR3 contains 14 residues. Germline V gene data show CDR1 as SGHAT and CDR2 as FQDESV (reference sequence). CDR3 DNA: TGTGCCAGCAGCCACGGACACCTCTCCTACGAGCAGTACTTC. Its protein is CASSHGHLSYEQYF.

The chain joins TRBV6-6 to TRBJ2-1; no firm D call. This CDR3 has 14 residues. CDR1 is MNHNY and CDR2 is SVGAGI in the germline V gene (reference sequence). V dropped 6 bases and J dropped 0 bases, with 9 bases sitting between them. The CDR3 sequence is CASRNEGSYNEQFF. DNA of the CDR3: TGTGCCAGCAGAAACGAAGGCTCCTACAATGAGCAGTTCTTC.

This clone was found once. V gene TRBV2 combines with J gene TRBJ2-3; D ambiguous. V was cut by 1 base and J by 0 bases, with 5 bases left in between. Germline assignment: CDR1 SNHLY and CDR2 FYNNEI. The CDR3 runs to 14 residues. This CDR3 reads CASSEVASTDTQYF. In DNA, the CDR3 is TGTGCCAGCAGTGAAGTGGCTAGCACAGATACGCAGTATTTT.

The chain links TRBV2 to TRBJ2-7, with 7 nucleotides matching TRBD1. The CDR3 consists of 13 residues. The trim removed 5 bases at V and 7 bases at J, leaving 8 bases unmatched. Germline assignment: CDR1 SNHLY and CDR2 FYNNEI. The CDR3 sequence: CASSYTGEREQYF. CDR3 coding DNA: TGTGCCAGCAGTTACACAGGGGAGCGAGAGCAGTACTTC.

This sequence joins TRBV4-1 and TRBJ1-2, with 9 nucleotides matching TRBD1. This CDR3 comprises 16 residues. The germline CDR1 and CDR2 sequences are MGHRA and YSYEKL. The V segment lost 4 bases and the J segment 0 bases; nucleotides outside the gene matches: 6. CDR3 in DNA: TGCGCCAGCAGCCTGGCCGGGACAGGGCCTAACTATGGCTACACCTTC. It specifies CASSLAGTGPNYGYTF.

V is TRBV5-1 and J is TRBJ2-7; D is perhaps TRBD1 (6 bases). The CDR3 spans 15 residues. Germline V lookup: CDR1 SGHRS, CDR2 YFSETQ. V lost 0 bases, J lost 6 bases, and 16 bases lay in between. CDR3 DNA: TGCGCCAGCAGCTTGGCCGTCACAGGGAACTGCGAGCAGTACTTC. Protein: CASSLAVTGNCEQYF.

The V call is TRBV2, the J call TRBJ2-1, with 11 bases matching TRBD2. CDR3 size: 17 residues. J lost 2 bases, V lost 6 bases, and 9 bases had no gene match. CDR1 and CDR2 from the germline V gene are SNHLY and FYNNEI. The CDR3 sequence is CASRDPGLADPYNEQFF. CDR3 sequence (DNA): TGTGCCAGCAGGGATCCGGGACTAGCGGACCCCTACAATGAGCAGTTCTTC.

The chain joins TRBV19 to TRBJ1-1; D remains unclear. V lost 5 bases and J lost 2, with 12 bases in between. Germline CDR1 is LNHDA and CDR2 is SQIVND (reference sequence). The length of the CDR3 is 14 residues. CDR3 region: CASSLPRINTEAFF. DNA for the CDR3: TGTGCCAGTAGTCTCCCCCGCATTAACACTGAAGCTTTCTTT.

For this clone: Sequence at one end of the junction differs from germline and may be a read error. The chain is built from TRBV5-3 and TRBJ2-7, with a weak D call TRBD1 (6 bases). TRBV5-3 is filed as an ORF, its function uncertain. There are 16 residues in the CDR3. The CDR3 DNA is TGTGCCAGAAGCGGGAGATTCGGACAGTGCTCCCACGAGCAGTACTTC. This encodes CARSGRFGQCSHEQYF.

The rearrangement links TRBV10-1 to TRBJ1-1; 7 bases match TRBD1. CDR3 length: 14 residues. Germline CDR1 WNHNN, CDR2 SYGVQD (reference sequence). V shed 6 bases, J shed 1 base, and the junction held 5 bases outside the gene matches. The CDR3 loop reads CASSSGTENTEAFF. In nucleotides, the CDR3 is TGCGCCAGCAGCTCAGGGACAGAGAACACTGAAGCTTTCTTT.

V and J are TRBV5-4 and TRBJ1-2; 9 bases are a match to TRBD1. Germline V lookup: CDR1 SGHNT, CDR2 YYREEE (reference sequence). After removal of 4 bases from V and 4 bases from J, the junction contained 5 bases not matched to a gene. The CDR3 has 14 residues. The CDR3 DNA follows: TGTGCCAGCAGCATGGGACAGGGAGTCTATGGCTACACCTTC. This gives the protein CASSMGQGVYGYTF.

V usage is TRBV30 and J usage is TRBJ1-5; D uncertain. The length of the CDR3 is 15 residues. V gave up 1 base and J gave up 0 bases, with 10 bases separating them. Germline CDR1 GTSNPN, CDR2 SVGIG (reference sequence). The CDR3: CAWSDGNHSNQPQHF. CDR3 bases: TGTGCCTGGAGTGACGGGAATCATAGCAATCAGCCCCAGCATTTT.

The rearrangement uses TRBV19 and TRBJ2-5, with D possibly matching TRBD1 (6 bases). Germline CDR1 is LNHDA and CDR2 is SQIVND (reference sequence). CDR3 length equals 13 residues. Between the trimmed V and J ends, which lost 8 bases and 3 bases, there was a span of 13 bases. The CDR3 region is CASHETGKETQYF. As DNA, the CDR3 is TGTGCCAGTCATGAAACAGGGAAAGAGACCCAGTACTTC.

This clone was found a few times. This chain links TRBV7-9 with TRBJ1-5, with D possibly matching TRBD1 (5 bases). V shed 5 bases and J shed 4 bases, with 12 bases lying between them. There are 14 residues in the CDR3. Germline CDR1 is SEHNR and CDR2 is FQNEAQ (reference sequence). The CDR3 is CASSPGTENQPQHF. CDR3 DNA sequence: TGTGCCAGCAGCCCCGGGACGGAGAATCAGCCCCAGCATTTT.

The rearrangement joins TRBV7-6 to TRBJ1-1; 7 nucleotides align to TRBD1. Per the germline V gene, CDR1 is SGHVS and CDR2 is FNYEAQ. CDR3 length: 14 amino acids. The V segment lost 2 bases and the J segment 4 bases; nucleotides outside the gene matches: 4. The CDR3 sequence is CASSLQAGGTEAFF. Written as DNA, the CDR3 is TGTGCCAGCAGCTTACAAGCAGGGGGCACTGAAGCTTTCTTT.

As DNA, the CDR3 is TGCGCCAGCAGCCCCCAAAATACAGGGTTCTACGAGCAGTACTTC. Protein: CASSPQNTGFYEQYF. This chain uses TRBV4-1 with TRBJ2-7; perhaps TRBD1 as D (6 bases). CDR1 and CDR2 (germline): MGHRA, YSYEKL. The length of the CDR3 is 15 residues. The V end lost 4 bases, the J end lost 3 bases, and 16 bases lay between the germline ends.

The table lists this clone with a count of one. The chain combines TRBV12-5 with TRBJ1-2, with TRBD1 as a possible D gene (6 bases). Germline V CDR1 and CDR2: LGHNT, FRNRAP. This CDR3 is 16 amino acids long. Trimming shortened V by 1 base and J by 4 bases, and 16 bases separated the two germline ends. CDR3 sequence (DNA): TGTGCTAGTGGTTTGGAAATGAACAGGGCTCGCTATGGCTACACCTTC. This codes for CASGLEMNRARYGYTF.

In its sample, this clone was seen once. The chain combines TRBV10-2 with TRBJ1-1; D gene unclear. Trimming took off 8 bases at V and 4 bases at J, with 8 bases between the two ends. This CDR3 has 11 amino acids. Per germline, CDR1 WSHSY and CDR2 SAAADI. CDR3 residues: CASFGGTEAFF. The CDR3 DNA is TGCGCCAGCTTCGGAGGCACTGAAGCTTTCTTT.

The chain links TRBV9 to TRBJ1-2; D remains ambiguous. Germline V lookup: CDR1 SGDLS, CDR2 YYNGEE. V was cut by 4 bases and J by 9 bases, with 7 bases left in between. This CDR3 is 10 amino acids long. This CDR3 is CASSRHRYTF. For the CDR3, the DNA is TGTGCCAGCAGCCGTCATCGCTACACCTTC.

The gene calls are TRBV6-1 and TRBJ1-4; D is possibly TRBD1 (6 bases). Germline CDR1 MNHNS, CDR2 SASEGT. This CDR3 spans 15 amino acids. V dropped 1 base and J dropped 4 bases, with 10 bases sitting between them. The CDR3 protein is CASSEEDRFNEKLFF. The CDR3 region has the DNA TGTGCCAGCAGTGAAGAAGACAGGTTTAATGAAAAACTGTTTTTT.

This chain connects TRBV30 to TRBJ2-7; a weak D match, TRBD2 (6 bases). CDR3 size: 14 residues. Trimming took off 5 bases at V and 3 bases at J, with 17 bases between the two ends. The V gene's germline CDR1 is GTSNPN and CDR2 SVGIG (reference sequence). In DNA, the CDR3 is TGTGCCTGGGTCCCCCGGGGAGGCATCTACGAGCAGTACTTC. Its protein product is CAWVPRGGIYEQYF.